Below are 2 T cell receptor beta chains sequenced from a single sample in a study of monozygotic twins with inflammatory bowel disease. TCRdb reprocessed the 5' RACE reads, keeping one entry per CDR3 protein, no DNA. The sample data list approximately 330,000 distinct CDR3 sequences. Sequencing input: blood. These receptors were collected from a human donor with ulcerative colitis or Crohn's disease, or a healthy co-twin of an affected twin (not recorded which).

The chain combines TRBV20-1 with TRBJ2-4; with no DNA, the TCRdb D assignment of TRBD2 cannot be verified. This CDR3 has 18 residues. The germline CDR1 and CDR2 sequences are DFQATT and SNEGSKA (reference sequence). The CDR3: CSARISGGRDKAKNIQYF.

J is TRBJ2-5 and V is TRBV7-8; TCRdb indicates TRBD2, and absent DNA this call remains unverified. Germline values: CDR1 SGHVS, CDR2 FQNEAQ. The CDR3 extends over 15 amino acids. CDR3 loop: CASSRTRTSRETQYF.